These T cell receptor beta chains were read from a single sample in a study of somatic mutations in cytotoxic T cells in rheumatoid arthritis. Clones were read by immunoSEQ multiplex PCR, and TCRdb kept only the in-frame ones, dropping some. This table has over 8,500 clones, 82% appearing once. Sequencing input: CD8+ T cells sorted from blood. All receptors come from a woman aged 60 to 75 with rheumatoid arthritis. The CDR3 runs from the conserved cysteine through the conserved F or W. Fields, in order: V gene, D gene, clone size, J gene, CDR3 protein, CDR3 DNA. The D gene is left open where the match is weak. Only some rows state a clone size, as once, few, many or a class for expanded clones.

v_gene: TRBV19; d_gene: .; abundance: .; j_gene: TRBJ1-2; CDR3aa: CASGEGSHGYTF; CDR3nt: TGTGCCAGTGGAGAGGGCTCCCATGGCTACACCTTC
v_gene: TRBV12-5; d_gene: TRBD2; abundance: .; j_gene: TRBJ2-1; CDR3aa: CASDSGMSDNEQFF; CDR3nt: TGTGCTAGTGATAGCGGGATGAGCGACAATGAGCAGTTCTTC
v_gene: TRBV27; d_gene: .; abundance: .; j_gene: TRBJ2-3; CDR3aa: CASRHITDTQYF; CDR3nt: TGTGCCAGCAGGCACATCACAGATACGCAGTATTTT
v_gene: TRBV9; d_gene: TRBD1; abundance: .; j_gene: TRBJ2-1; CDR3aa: CASSGTGIDEQFF; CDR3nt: TGTGCCAGCAGCGGGACAGGGATTGATGAGCAGTTCTTC
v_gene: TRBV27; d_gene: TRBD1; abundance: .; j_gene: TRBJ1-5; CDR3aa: CASSLTGGNNQPQHF; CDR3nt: TGTGCCAGCAGTCTCACAGGGGGAAACAATCAGCCCCAGCATTTT
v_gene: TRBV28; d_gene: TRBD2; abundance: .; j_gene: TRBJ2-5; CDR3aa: CASTPGSGMGQETQYF; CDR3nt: TGTGCCAGCACCCCAGGTAGCGGGATGGGTCAAGAGACCCAGTACTTC
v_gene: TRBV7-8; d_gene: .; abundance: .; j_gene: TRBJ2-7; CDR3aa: CASSELLGYEQYF; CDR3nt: TGTGCCAGCAGCGAACTACTGGGCTACGAGCAGTACTTC
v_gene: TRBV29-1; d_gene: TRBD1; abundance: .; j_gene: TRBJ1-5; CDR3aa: CSVAAGGGQPQHF; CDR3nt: TGCAGCGTTGCGGCAGGGGGCGGTCAGCCCCAGCATTTT
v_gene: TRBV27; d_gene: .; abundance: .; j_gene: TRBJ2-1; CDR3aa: CASTPGSRSYNEQFF; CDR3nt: TGTGCCAGCACACCCGGGAGTCGCTCCTACAATGAGCAGTTCTTC
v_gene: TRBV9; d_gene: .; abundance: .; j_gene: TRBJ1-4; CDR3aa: CASGGGTNEKLFF; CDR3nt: TGTGCCAGCGGGGGGGGAACTAATGAAAAACTGTTTTTT
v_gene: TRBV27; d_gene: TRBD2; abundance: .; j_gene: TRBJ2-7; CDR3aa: CASSPRTSGYEQYF; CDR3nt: TGTGCCAGCAGTCCCCGGACTAGCGGCTACGAGCAGTACTTC
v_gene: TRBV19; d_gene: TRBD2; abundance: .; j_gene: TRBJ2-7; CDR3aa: CASSSRQAGGYEQYF; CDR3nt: TGTGCCAGTAGTAGCCGACAAGCGGGGGGCTACGAGCAGTACTTC
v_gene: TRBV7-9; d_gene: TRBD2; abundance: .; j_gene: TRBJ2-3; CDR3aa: CASSFGREADTDTQYF; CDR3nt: TGTGCCAGCAGCTTCGGTCGGGAGGCCGACACAGATACGCAGTATTTT
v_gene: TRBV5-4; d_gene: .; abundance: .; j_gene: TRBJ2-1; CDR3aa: CASSFLTAEQFF; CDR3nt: TGTGCCAGCAGCTTTTTAACAGCTGAGCAGTTCTTC
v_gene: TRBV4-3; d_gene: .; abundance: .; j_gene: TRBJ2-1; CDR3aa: CASSQDRGGSYNEQFF; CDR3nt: TGCGCCAGCAGCCAAGATCGGGGAGGCTCCTACAATGAGCAGTTCTTC
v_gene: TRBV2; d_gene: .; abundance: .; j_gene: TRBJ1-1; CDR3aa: CASSVSGGATNTEAFF; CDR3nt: TGTGCCAGCAGTGTCTCAGGAGGGGCAACTAACACTGAAGCTTTCTTT
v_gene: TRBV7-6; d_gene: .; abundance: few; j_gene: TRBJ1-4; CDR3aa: CASQRWEKLFF; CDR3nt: TGTGCCAGCCAGCGGTGGGAAAAACTGTTTTTT
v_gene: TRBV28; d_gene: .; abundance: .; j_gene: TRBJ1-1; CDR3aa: CASCVTGRSANTEAFF; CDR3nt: TGTGCCAGCTGTGTTACAGGGCGTAGTGCGAACACTGAAGCTTTCTTT
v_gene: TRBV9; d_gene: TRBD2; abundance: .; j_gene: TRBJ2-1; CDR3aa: CASSDGTSGSRSEQFF; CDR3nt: TGTGCCAGCAGCGACGGGACTAGCGGGAGTAGGAGTGAGCAGTTCTTC
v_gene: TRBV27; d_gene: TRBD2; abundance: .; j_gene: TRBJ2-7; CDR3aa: CASRLLAGVSYEQYF; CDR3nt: TGTGCCAGCAGGTTACTAGCGGGAGTATCCTACGAGCAGTACTTC
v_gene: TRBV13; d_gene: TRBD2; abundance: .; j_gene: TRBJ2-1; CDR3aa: CASTMGGGSYNEQFF; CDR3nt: TGTGCCAGCACCATGGGGGGGGGCTCCTACAATGAGCAGTTCTTC
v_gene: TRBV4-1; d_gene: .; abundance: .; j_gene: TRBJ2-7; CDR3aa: CASSQLTGLEQYF; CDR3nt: TGCGCCAGCAGCCAGCTAACGGGACTCGAGCAGTACTTC
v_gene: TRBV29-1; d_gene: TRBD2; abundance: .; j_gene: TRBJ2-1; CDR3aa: CSATSGRFDEQFF; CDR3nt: TGCAGCGCGACTAGCGGGAGGTTTGATGAGCAGTTCTTC
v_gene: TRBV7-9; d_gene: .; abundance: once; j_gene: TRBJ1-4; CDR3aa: CASSSLTPNEKLFF; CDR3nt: TGTGCCAGCAGCTCCTTGACACCGAATGAAAAACTGTTTTTT
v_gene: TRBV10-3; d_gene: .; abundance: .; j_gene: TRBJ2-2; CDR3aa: CAISVYGHVNTGELFF; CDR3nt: TGTGCCATCAGTGTTTACGGACACGTGAACACCGGGGAGCTGTTTTTT
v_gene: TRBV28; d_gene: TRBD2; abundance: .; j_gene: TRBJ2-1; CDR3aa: CASSPLAGSYNEQFF; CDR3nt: TGTGCCAGCAGCCCACTAGCGGGCTCCTACAATGAGCAGTTCTTC
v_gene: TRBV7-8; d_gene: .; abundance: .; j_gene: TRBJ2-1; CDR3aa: CASNSGGNNEQFF; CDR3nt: TGTGCCAGCAACTCGGGGGGCAACAATGAGCAGTTCTTC
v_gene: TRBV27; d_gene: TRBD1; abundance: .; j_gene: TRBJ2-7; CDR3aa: CASRIRQGMNEQYF; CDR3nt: TGTGCCAGCAGGATCCGACAGGGGATGAACGAGCAGTACTTC
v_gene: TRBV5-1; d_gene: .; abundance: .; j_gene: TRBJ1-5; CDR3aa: CASSRTDSLRLHYSNQPQHF; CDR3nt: TGCGCCAGCAGCCGAACGGACAGCCTCAGATTACATTATAGCAATCAGCCCCAGCATTTT
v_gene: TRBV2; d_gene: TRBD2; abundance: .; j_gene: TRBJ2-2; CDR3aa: CASSGTSYGGELFF; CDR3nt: TGTGCCAGCTCCGGGACTAGTTATGGTGGGGAGCTGTTTTTT
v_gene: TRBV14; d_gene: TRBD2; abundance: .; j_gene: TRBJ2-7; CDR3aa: CASSQEGAGVGRYEQYF; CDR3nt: TGTGCCAGCAGCCAAGAAGGAGCGGGAGTCGGGAGGTACGAGCAGTACTTC
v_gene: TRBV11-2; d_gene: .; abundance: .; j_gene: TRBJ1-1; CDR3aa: CASSLSAGRTEAFF; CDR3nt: TGTGCCAGCAGCTTATCTGCAGGGCGAACTGAAGCTTTCTTT
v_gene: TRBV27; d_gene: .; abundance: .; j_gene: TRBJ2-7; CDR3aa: CASSSDLYEQYF; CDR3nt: TGTGCCAGCAGTTCAGACTTGTACGAGCAGTACTTC
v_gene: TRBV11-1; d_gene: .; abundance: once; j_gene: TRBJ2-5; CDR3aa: CASSRRDEETQYF; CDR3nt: TGTGCCAGCAGCCGGAGGGACGAAGAGACCCAGTACTTC
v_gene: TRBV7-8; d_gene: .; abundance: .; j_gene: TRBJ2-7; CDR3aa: CASSLGGGGWEQYF; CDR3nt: TGTGCCAGCAGCTTAGGAGGGGGGGGCTGGGAGCAGTACTTC
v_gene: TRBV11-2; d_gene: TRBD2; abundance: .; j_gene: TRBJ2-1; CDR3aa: CASSFGTSGSNEQFF; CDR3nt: TGTGCCAGCAGCTTTGGGACTAGCGGGAGTAATGAGCAGTTCTTC
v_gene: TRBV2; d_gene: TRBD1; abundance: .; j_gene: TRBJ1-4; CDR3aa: CASRDRRGTTNEKLFF; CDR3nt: TGTGCCAGCAGGGACCGCAGGGGGACAACTAATGAAAAACTGTTTTTT
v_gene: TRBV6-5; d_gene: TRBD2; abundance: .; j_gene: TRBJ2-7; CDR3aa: CASRDAGGNHEQYF; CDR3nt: TGTGCCAGCAGAGACGCGGGAGGGAATCACGAGCAGTACTTC
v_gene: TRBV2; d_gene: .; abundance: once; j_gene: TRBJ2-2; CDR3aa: CASSPGTQGTGELFF; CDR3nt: TGTGCCAGCAGTCCCGGGACTCAAGGGACCGGGGAGCTGTTTTTT
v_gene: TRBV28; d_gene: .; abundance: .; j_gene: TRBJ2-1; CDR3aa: CASSSSPDSPSYNEQFF; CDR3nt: TGTGCCAGCAGTTCGTCCCCGGACTCGCCCTCCTACAATGAGCAGTTCTTC
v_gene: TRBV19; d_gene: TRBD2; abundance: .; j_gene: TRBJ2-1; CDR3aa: CASRSGLAGGEEQFF; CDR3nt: TGTGCCAGTAGATCGGGACTAGCGGGAGGGGAGGAGCAGTTCTTC
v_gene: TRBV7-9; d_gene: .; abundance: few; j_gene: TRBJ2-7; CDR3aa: CASSGRDSWEQYF; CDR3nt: TGTGCCAGCAGCGGACGGGACTCCTGGGAGCAGTACTTC
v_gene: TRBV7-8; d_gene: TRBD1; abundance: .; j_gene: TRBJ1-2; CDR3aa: CASSPTGTGAEGYTF; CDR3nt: TGTGCCAGCAGCCCGACAGGGACAGGGGCGGAAGGCTACACCTTC
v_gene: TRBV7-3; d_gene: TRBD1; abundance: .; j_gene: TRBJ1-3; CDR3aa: CASSLTGAGNTIYF; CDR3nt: TGTGCCAGCAGCCTAACAGGGGCTGGAAACACCATATATTTT
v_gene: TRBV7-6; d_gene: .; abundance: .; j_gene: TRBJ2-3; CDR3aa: CASSQTASTDTQYF; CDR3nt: TGTGCCAGCAGCCAGACTGCTAGCACAGATACGCAGTATTTT